This is a list of T cell receptor beta chains from one sample in a study of a mutant IDH1 vaccine in newly diagnosed glioma. TCRdb keeps only in-frame clones here, not all; method: immunoSEQ multiplex PCR. Here the sample spans 50,000 to 65,000 clones, 65% to 85% being singletons. The material sequenced was PBMCs, taken from a glioma patient treated with radiotherapy, temozolomide or both. Receptor source: a man aged 18 to 30 with glioma. Both conserved end residues are part of each CDR3. A D gene is named only where the DNA matches it firmly. The size field is filled for only some rows; it gives once, few, many or a size class.

>15|-|TRBV19|TRBJ1-5|-
TGTGCCAGTAGTATACGCTGGGGAGGCAATCAGCCCCAGCATTTT
CASSIRWGGNQPQHF
>14|-|TRBV7-8|TRBJ2-7|-
TGTGCCAGCAGCTTAGGTCCCACCTCCTACGAGCAGTACTTC
CASSLGPTSYEQYF
>12|-|TRBV29-1|TRBJ1-1|TRBD1
TGCAGCGTGGTACAGGGGTGGACTGAAGCTTTCTTT
CSVVQGWTEAFF
>12|many|TRBV25-1|TRBJ2-7|TRBD1
TGTGCCAGCAGTGGACAGGGGTACGAGCAGTACTTC
CASSGQGYEQYF
>12|-|TRBV29-1|TRBJ1-2|TRBD1
TGCAGCGTGACAGGGCCTGACTATGGCTACACCTTC
CSVTGPDYGYTF
>13|-|TRBV6-5|TRBJ1-2|-
TGTGCCAGCAGACCCGGCGGGGGGTATGGCTACACCTTC
CASRPGGGYGYTF
>18|-|TRBV2|TRBJ2-6|-
TGTGCCAGCAGTGGAGGGAGGACAGTGATCTCTGGGGCCAACGTCCTGACTTTC
CASSGGRTVISGANVLTF
>14|-|TRBV2|TRBJ1-1|-
TGTGCCAGCAGTCTGGACAGCTTGAACACTGAAGCTTTCTTT
CASSLDSLNTEAFF
>18|few|TRBV25-1|TRBJ2-2|TRBD1
TGTGCCAGCAGCCCCCCCTCCGGGACAGGGACGAACACCGGGGAGCTGTTTTTT
CASSPPSGTGTNTGELFF
>14|-|TRBV19|TRBJ2-3|-
TGTGCCAGTAGTATGCGGGATTGGGCAGATACGCAGTATTTT
CASSMRDWADTQYF
>17|-|TRBV7-2|TRBJ1-1|-
TGTGCCAGCAGTCTAAGGAGACGAAGCCCAGGAAACACTGAAGCTTTCTTT
CASSLRRRSPGNTEAFF
>15|-|TRBV7-2|TRBJ1-1|-
TGTGCCAGCAGCTTCGACAGGTCTCCGAACACTGAAGCTTTCTTT
CASSFDRSPNTEAFF
>13|-|TRBV14|TRBJ1-2|TRBD1
TGTGCCAGCAGCCCGGGACAGGGCTATGGCTACACCTTC
CASSPGQGYGYTF
>17|-|TRBV9|TRBJ2-3|-
TGTGCCAGCAGCGTAGGAGCGTCAGGCCGATCCACAGATACGCAGTATTTT
CASSVGASGRSTDTQYF
>14|-|TRBV7-2|TRBJ2-7|-
TGTGCCAGCAGCACGCTGCGAACAACCTACGAGCAGTACTTC
CASSTLRTTYEQYF
>14|-|TRBV6-6|TRBJ1-5|-
TGTGCCAGCAGATTTGACAGCCTTTCTCAGCCCCAGCATTTT
CASRFDSLSQPQHF
>15|-|TRBV30|TRBJ2-3|-
TGTGCCTGGAGTTGGGCGGGACCCTACACAGATACGCAGTATTTT
CAWSWAGPYTDTQYF
>16|-|TRBV4-1|TRBJ2-7|TRBD1
TGCGCCAGCAGCCAATTAAACCTACGGCAGGGGGACGAGCAGTACTTC
CASSQLNLRQGDEQYF
>16|-|TRBV10-3|TRBJ1-1|TRBD1
TGTGCCATCAGTGACCCGGGACAGAGATTGAACACTGAAGCTTTCTTT
CAISDPGQRLNTEAFF
>19|-|TRBV5-6|TRBJ2-1|TRBD2
TGTGCCAGCAGCTCCGAGACTAGCGGGGGGGAGAGCTCCTACAATGAGCAGTTCTTC
CASSSETSGGESSYNEQFF
>11|-|TRBV6-6|TRBJ1-2|-
TGTGCCAGCAGTTACCCGAGTGGCTACACCTTC
CASSYPSGYTF
>15|-|TRBV10-2|TRBJ2-3|-
TGCGCCAGCAGTGAGGGGACTCGTGGCACAGATACGCAGTATTTT
CASSEGTRGTDTQYF
>13|-|TRBV6-1|TRBJ2-7|-
TGTGCCAGCAGGGAAGCGGGCTCCTACGAGCAGTACTTC
CASREAGSYEQYF
>15|once|TRBV27|TRBJ1-4|-
TGTGCCAGCAGTTTAGCGGGGCCCCAATGGGAAAAACTGTTTTTT
CASSLAGPQWEKLFF
>15|-|TRBV27|TRBJ2-6|-
TGTGCCAGCAGTTCCCCCCGAGCTGGGGCCAACGTCCTGACTTTC
CASSSPRAGANVLTF
>14|-|TRBV18|TRBJ1-1|TRBD1
TGTGCCAGCTCATCGGACAGGGGTAACACTGAAGCTTTCTTT
CASSSDRGNTEAFF
>15|-|TRBV19|TRBJ2-5|-
TGTGCCAGTAGTATAAGACACTTCGATCGCGAGACCCAGTACTTC
CASSIRHFDRETQYF
>16|-|TRBV18|TRBJ1-5|TRBD1
TGTGCCAGCTCAGGTGGGACAGGAGGGAGGAATCAGCCCCAGCATTTT
CASSGGTGGRNQPQHF
>15|-|TRBV5-5|TRBJ1-5|-
TGTGCCAGCAGTCACTGGTCCAACCCCAATCAGCCCCAGCATTTT
CASSHWSNPNQPQHF
>13|-|TRBV29-1|TRBJ1-2|-
TGCAGCGTTCAGTGGTCTCCTAACTATGGCTACACCTTC
CSVQWSPNYGYTF
>16|-|TRBV4-3|TRBJ2-1|TRBD2
TGCGCCAGCAGCCCGGGGGGAGCGAGCTCCTACAATGAGCAGTTCTTC
CASSPGGASSYNEQFF
>18|once|TRBV7-2|TRBJ2-7|TRBD2
TGTGCCAGCAGCTCCCGTACCGGGACTAGCGGGAGCCCCTACGAGCAGTACTTC
CASSSRTGTSGSPYEQYF
>16|few|TRBV30|TRBJ1-1|-
TGTGCCTGGTTTAGCTCCGATCCTTCCCTAGGCACTGAAGCTTTCTTT
CAWFSSDPSLGTEAFF
>13|-|TRBV6-1|TRBJ2-7|-
TGTGCCAGCAGTGGACAGTTCGGCTACGAGCAGTACTTC
CASSGQFGYEQYF
>16|-|TRBV7-2|TRBJ1-2|-
TGTGCCAGCAGCTTAGGAGAGGAGGGGTGGAACTATGGCTACACCTTC
CASSLGEEGWNYGYTF
>13|-|TRBV30|TRBJ1-2|-
TGTGCCTGGACCCTCACAACTAACTATGGCTACACCTTC
CAWTLTTNYGYTF